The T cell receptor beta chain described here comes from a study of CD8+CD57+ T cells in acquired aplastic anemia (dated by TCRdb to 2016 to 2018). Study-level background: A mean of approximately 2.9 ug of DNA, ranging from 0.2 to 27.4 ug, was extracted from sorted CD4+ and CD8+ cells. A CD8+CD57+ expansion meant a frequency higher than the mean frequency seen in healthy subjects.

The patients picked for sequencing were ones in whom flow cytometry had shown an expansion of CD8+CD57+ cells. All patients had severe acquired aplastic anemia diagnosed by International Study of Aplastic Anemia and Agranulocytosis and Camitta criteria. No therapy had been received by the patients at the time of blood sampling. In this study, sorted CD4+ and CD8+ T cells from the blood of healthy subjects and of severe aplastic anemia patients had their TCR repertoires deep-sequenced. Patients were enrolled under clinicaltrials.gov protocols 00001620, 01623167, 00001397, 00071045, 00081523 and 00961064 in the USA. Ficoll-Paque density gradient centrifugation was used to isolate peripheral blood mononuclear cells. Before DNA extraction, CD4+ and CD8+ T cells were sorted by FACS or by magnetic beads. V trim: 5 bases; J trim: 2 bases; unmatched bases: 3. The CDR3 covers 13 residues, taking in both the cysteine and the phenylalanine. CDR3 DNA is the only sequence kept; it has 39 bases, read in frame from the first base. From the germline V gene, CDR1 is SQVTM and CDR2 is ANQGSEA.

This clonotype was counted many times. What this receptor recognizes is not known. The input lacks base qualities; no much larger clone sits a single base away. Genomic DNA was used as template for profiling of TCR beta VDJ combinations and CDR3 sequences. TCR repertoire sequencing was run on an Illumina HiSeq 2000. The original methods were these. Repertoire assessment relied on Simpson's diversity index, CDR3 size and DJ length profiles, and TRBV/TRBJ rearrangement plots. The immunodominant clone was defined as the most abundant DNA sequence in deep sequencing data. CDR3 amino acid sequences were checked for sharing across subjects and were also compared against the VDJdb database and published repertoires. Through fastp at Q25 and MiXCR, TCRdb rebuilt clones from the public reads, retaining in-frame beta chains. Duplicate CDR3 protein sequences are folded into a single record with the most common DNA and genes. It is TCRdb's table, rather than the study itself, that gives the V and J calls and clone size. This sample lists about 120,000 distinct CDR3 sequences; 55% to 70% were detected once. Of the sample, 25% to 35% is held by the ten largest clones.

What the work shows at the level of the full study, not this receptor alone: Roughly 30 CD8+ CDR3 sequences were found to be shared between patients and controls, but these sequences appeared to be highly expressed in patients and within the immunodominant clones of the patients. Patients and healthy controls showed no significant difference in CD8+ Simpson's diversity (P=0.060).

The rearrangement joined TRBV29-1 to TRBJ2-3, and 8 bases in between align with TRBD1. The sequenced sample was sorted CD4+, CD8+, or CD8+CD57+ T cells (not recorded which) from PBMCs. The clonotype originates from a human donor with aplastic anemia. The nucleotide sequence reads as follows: TGCAGCGTTTGGGACAGGCTCACAGATACGCAGTATTTT. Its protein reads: CSVWDRLTDTQYF.